In its sample, the clone carrying this T cell receptor (beta chain) was seen once. One entry per CDR3 protein, called by TCRdb with MiXCR from the 5' RACE reads. Found here are about 57,000 distinct CDR3 sequences, around 26% of them singletons; the top ten hold roughly 3%. The germline gives CDR1 SGHTA, CDR2 FQGTGA. CDR3 length equals 15 residues. J was trimmed by 2 bases and V by 3 bases; bases with no gene match: 5. The source is a female donor with breast cancer. Sample: tumor-infiltrating memory CD4+ T cells sorted from the breast tumor. Documented subset: memory CD4+ T cells, CD4+CD45RO+CD25-. The chain recombines TRBV7-3 with TRBJ2-3; TRBD1 agrees at 7 bases. CDR3 loop: CASSFRGQNTDTQYF. CDR3 coding DNA: TGTGCCAGCAGCTTCCGGGGACAGAACACAGATACGCAGTATTTT. The variable domain in full, completed from reference TRBV7-3 and TRBJ2-3, reads GAGVSQTPSNKVTEKGKYVELRCDPISGHTALYWYRQSLGQGPEFLIYFQGTGAADDSGLPNDRFFAVRPEGSVSTLKIQRTERGDSAVYLCASSFRGQNTDTQYFGPGTRLTVL.